This T cell receptor (beta chain) was observed in a study of CD8 T cells in ankylosing spondylitis. Scientists made TCR beta libraries using quantitative 5'-RACE with molecular barcodes. TCRdb fed the 5' RACE reads into MiXCR, producing one record per CDR3 protein. Of fewer than 550,000 distinct CDR3 sequences listed, about 5% are singletons. This clonotype was observed many times. Its specificity is unknown. Study results and limitations: A TCR beta motif made of under 10 highly homologous variants seemed typical of ankylosing spondylitis blood.

V gave up 2 bases and J gave up 5 bases, with 10 bases separating them. The CDR3 extends over 13 amino acids. Germline CDR1 reads SGHRS; CDR2 reads YFSETQ. The sequence came from a male donor with ankylosing spondylitis. The chain carries TRBV5-1 and TRBJ1-1; D is possibly TRBD1 (6 bases). The material sequenced was blood, either unsorted or a sorted T cell fraction (not recorded which). The CDR3 DNA is TGCGCCAGCAGCTTCGGGACACAAACTGAAGCTTTCTTT. Protein: CASSFGTQTEAFF.